This TCR beta chain was obtained from a study of blood T cells in healthy people across ages. The use of a sample-barcoded 5' primer and a J-beta primer mix characterized a second PCR of about 6 to 11 cycles. From the 5' RACE reads, TCRdb called clonotypes with MiXCR, one entry per CDR3 protein. The table lists about 640,000 distinct CDR3 sequences, 58% of them singletons. There are a few counts of this clonotype. Every sample gave at least 5 micrograms of total RNA when it was extracted. The CDR3 is made up of 15 amino acids. Germline loops: CDR1 MDHEN, CDR2 SYDVKM. The chain employs TRBV28 and TRBJ2-7, with TRBD2 matching 11 bases. The end of the DNA aligns better with TRBJ2-5, so the J call may be wrong. The sample taken for sequencing was blood. The TCR originated in a man aged 55 to 70 in good health. The CDR3 reads CASSLSGGVRETQYF. The CDR3 DNA is TGTGCCAGCAGTCTTAGCGGGGGGGTCCGGGAGACCCAGTACTTC.